These T cell receptor beta chains were read from a single sample in a study of chemoradiotherapy in HPV16-positive cancers. Repertoires were generated with immunoSEQ multiplex PCR, while TCRdb's copy carries only in-frame clones and drops some. This repertoire shows 1,500 to 2,000 clones, about two thirds found once; its top ten account for roughly 9%. The source material was tumor tissue, sampled from a patient who underwent chemoradiotherapy. These receptors all stem from a human donor with HPV-associated anogenital cancer. Each CDR3 is given with its conserved first and last residue. Fields, in order: CDR3 DNA, CDR3 protein, D gene, J gene, clone size, CDR3 length, V gene. The D gene is left open where the match is weak. Part of the rows lack a size; the others show once, few, many or a class for expanded clones.

TGTGCCAGCACCTCCGGGACAGGGGCTGGAAACACCATATATTTT,CASTSGTGAGNTIYF,TRBD1,TRBJ1-3,once,15,TRBV28
TGTGCCAGCAGCTCCGGACTAGCTCGTGAGCAGTTCTTC,CASSSGLAREQFF,TRBD2,TRBJ2-1,NA,13,TRBV7-2
TGTGCCAGTACCCAGGACAGTGTGGTTGCGCCCCAGCATTTT,CASTQDSVVAPQHF,NA,TRBJ1-5,NA,14,TRBV19
TGTGCCAGCAGCTCCAGGGGGCTCAATCAGCCCCAGCATTTT,CASSSRGLNQPQHF,TRBD1,TRBJ1-5,few,14,TRBV11-2
TGTGCCAGCAGTTACTTTGGGGGTGGCGAAGCTTTCTTT,CASSYFGGGEAFF,NA,TRBJ1-1,NA,13,TRBV6-5
TGTGCCAGCAGCTCCCCTTTGGAAGCCACAGCAACCAGGCAGAACCAAGAGACCCAGTACTTC,CASSSPLEATATRQNQETQYF,NA,TRBJ2-5,NA,21,TRBV7-8
TGTGCCAGCAGCTCCCGGGGCCCCGGGGAAAAACTGTTTTTT,CASSSRGPGEKLFF,NA,TRBJ1-4,NA,14,TRBV7-8
TGTGCCAGTAGCGCGGGACTAGTCTACGAGCAGTACTTC,CASSAGLVYEQYF,TRBD2,TRBJ2-7,NA,13,TRBV19
TGTGCCAGCAGTGAGACCCCGGGACCCCGCGAGCAGTTCTTC,CASSETPGPREQFF,NA,TRBJ2-1,NA,14,TRBV6-4
TGTGCCAGCAGCTTCCTGGGACAGGGGACCGGGGAGCTGTTTTTT,CASSFLGQGTGELFF,TRBD1,TRBJ2-2,NA,15,TRBV5-5
TGTGCCATCAGTGAACAGGGAGGAATTTACGAGCAGTACTTC,CAISEQGGIYEQYF,NA,TRBJ2-7,NA,14,TRBV10-3
TGTGCCAGCAGCAAGGTGGCAGGCCCCTGGAGCGGGGAGCTGTTTTTT,CASSKVAGPWSGELFF,NA,TRBJ2-2,once,16,TRBV21-1
TGTGCCAGCAGCTTAGGGACAGGAGGCAATCAGCCCCAGCATTTT,CASSLGTGGNQPQHF,TRBD1,TRBJ1-5,once,15,TRBV11-2
TGTGCCAGCAGTTTATCCGGGGGGGCCCGAAATGAGCAGTTCTTC,CASSLSGGARNEQFF,TRBD2,TRBJ2-1,NA,15,TRBV28
TGCGCCAGCAGCCAAAGACCAGGGGGGAGCACTGAAGCTTTCTTT,CASSQRPGGSTEAFF,TRBD1,TRBJ1-1,NA,15,TRBV4-1
TGTGCCAGCAGCTTTTCAGGGGCGATCGAAAAACTGTTTTTT,CASSFSGAIEKLFF,NA,TRBJ1-4,NA,14,TRBV5-6
TGTGCCAGCAGTCATCTAGCGGGCCAGAGGACCCAGTACTTC,CASSHLAGQRTQYF,TRBD2,TRBJ2-5,NA,14,TRBV27
TGTGCCAGCAGTGAATCGGGGACAGGGCACAGTTTGCACACTGAAGCTTTCTTT,CASSESGTGHSLHTEAFF,TRBD1,TRBJ1-1,NA,18,TRBV6-1
TGTGCCAGCAGTGGGATCACCTCGAACACCGGGGAGCTGTTTTTT,CASSGITSNTGELFF,NA,TRBJ2-2,NA,15,TRBV2
TGCGCCAGCAGCTTGACGACAGGCAGGACTGAAGCTTTCTTT,CASSLTTGRTEAFF,NA,TRBJ1-1,NA,14,TRBV5-1
TGTGCCAGCAGCCCGATTATCTCCACCTCTGGAAACACCATATATTTT,CASSPIISTSGNTIYF,NA,TRBJ1-3,few,16,TRBV28
TGTGCCAGCAGCCTAGGATACGGAAATGAAAAACTGTTTTTT,CASSLGYGNEKLFF,NA,TRBJ1-4,NA,14,TRBV5-4
TGTGCCATTCGGGGACAGGGGCCTCCGAACACTGAAGCTTTCTTT,CAIRGQGPPNTEAFF,TRBD1,TRBJ1-1,NA,15,TRBV10-3
TGTGCCAGCAGTTTCGGACAGGGGGCTCACGAGCAGTACTTC,CASSFGQGAHEQYF,TRBD1,TRBJ2-7,few,14,TRBV28
TGTGCCAGCAGCCGAGAAAACACCGGGGAGCTGTTTTTT,CASSRENTGELFF,NA,TRBJ2-2,NA,13,TRBV9
TGTGCCAGCAGCCGAGCGGGGGGCGGAGCAGATACGCAGTATTTT,CASSRAGGGADTQYF,TRBD2,TRBJ2-3,NA,15,TRBV11-2
TGCGCCAGCAGCGCGGGACTTATGAACATGAACACTGAAGCTTTCTTT,CASSAGLMNMNTEAFF,NA,TRBJ1-1,NA,16,TRBV5-1
TGTGCCAGCAGCGTGTGGGCTAGCGAGGAGACCCAGTACTTC,CASSVWASEETQYF,NA,TRBJ2-5,NA,14,TRBV9
TGTGCCAGCAGCTTTGGGGAGCCCCCCGCTTTCTTT,CASSFGEPPAFF,NA,TRBJ1-1,few,12,TRBV7-9
TGTGCCAGCAGCGTAGCTCAGGGATACGAGCAGTACTTC,CASSVAQGYEQYF,NA,TRBJ2-7,NA,13,TRBV9
TGTGCCAGCAGGATATCCGGGACACATAAACTGAACACTGAAGCTTTCTTT,CASRISGTHKLNTEAFF,NA,TRBJ1-1,NA,17,TRBV2
TGTGCCAGCAGCCTCCTGGGCGGCCGCCGTAACACTGAAGCTTTCTTT,CASSLLGGRRNTEAFF,NA,TRBJ1-1,NA,16,TRBV13
TGTGCCAGCAGCCAATCGGACCCTGGAAATTCACCCCTCCACTTT,CASSQSDPGNSPLHF,NA,TRBJ1-6,NA,15,TRBV16
TGCAGCGTTGTATTCCCGGGGAAGGGCACCGGGGAGCTGTTTTTT,CSVVFPGKGTGELFF,NA,TRBJ2-2,NA,15,TRBV29-1
TGCGCCAGCATGCTGCAGGGTGGTTTATTGAATGAGCAGTTCTTC,CASMLQGGLLNEQFF,NA,TRBJ2-1,NA,15,TRBV5-1
TGTGCCAGCAGCTTGTGGAGCGGGAGTGGCACAGATACGCAGTATTTT,CASSLWSGSGTDTQYF,TRBD2,TRBJ2-3,NA,16,TRBV5-5
TGTGCCAGCAGTGGGGGGGGGTTCGTGGGTGTATATGAGCAGTTCTTC,CASSGGGFVGVYEQFF,TRBD2,TRBJ2-1,NA,16,TRBV28
TGTGCCAGCAGCCCAGGCAAATGGGCGGACACTGAAGCTTTCTTT,CASSPGKWADTEAFF,NA,TRBJ1-1,NA,15,TRBV11-2
TGTGCCAGCAGTCCCTCTGGGCCAGTCTACGAGCAGTACTTC,CASSPSGPVYEQYF,NA,TRBJ2-7,NA,14,TRBV6-1
TGCGCCAGCAGCTTGGGGGGATTTCAAGAGACCCAGTACTTC,CASSLGGFQETQYF,NA,TRBJ2-5,once,14,TRBV5-1
TGTGCCAGCAGCTTTGGCCATAGCAATCAGCCCCAGCATTTT,CASSFGHSNQPQHF,NA,TRBJ1-5,few,14,TRBV11-2
TGTGCCAGCTACCCACCTGGGACTAGCGGGACAGACAATGAGCAGTTCTTC,CASYPPGTSGTDNEQFF,TRBD2,TRBJ2-1,once,17,TRBV18
TGTGCCAGCAGCTTCGCGGGACAGGGGGAGGACGAGCAGTACTTC,CASSFAGQGEDEQYF,TRBD1,TRBJ2-7,NA,15,TRBV7-2
TGCGCCAGCACCCCGGGACTAGCGGGGGGGGAGCTGTTTTTT,CASTPGLAGGELFF,TRBD2,TRBJ2-2,NA,14,TRBV5-1
TGCGCCACCTCTAGCGGGGGTCTTTACGAGCAGTACTTC,CATSSGGLYEQYF,TRBD2,TRBJ2-7,few,13,TRBV10-1
TGTGCCAGCAGACTTCCCTCCGGAGGCTACAATGAGCAGTTCTTC,CASRLPSGGYNEQFF,NA,TRBJ2-1,NA,15,TRBV27
TGTGCCAGCAGCCTCGGGACTGGTGGGATCGGTACGCAGTATTTT,CASSLGTGGIGTQYF,NA,TRBJ2-3,NA,15,TRBV11-3
TGTGCCAGCTCACCCGGGCAGAACTACGAGCAGTACTTC,CASSPGQNYEQYF,NA,TRBJ2-7,NA,13,TRBV18
TGTGCCAGCAGTCCCCCGGGCCGGGGCGAGCAGTACTTC,CASSPPGRGEQYF,NA,TRBJ2-7,NA,13,TRBV2
TGTGCCTGGAGCGGGGGGCGAGATACGCAGTATTTT,CAWSGGRDTQYF,NA,TRBJ2-3,once,12,TRBV30